This entry lists 19 T cell receptor beta chains sequenced from one sample in a study of cytomegalovirus exposure and HLA in healthy donors. 60 Vbeta and 13 Jbeta primers were used in PCR. Sequencing was performed with immunoSEQ multiplex PCR; in TCRdb, only in-frame clones are kept and a portion is missing. This table has some 120,000 clones, about four fifths appearing once. Sequencing was performed on PBMCs. The receptors come from a young man in good health and CMV-seropositive.

The chain recombines TRBV28 with TRBJ1-1; weak D call: TRBD1 (6 bases). The CDR3 loop spans 14 amino acids. Germline assignment: CDR1 MDHEN and CDR2 SYDVKM. V was cut by 1 base and J by 10 bases, with 16 bases left in between. The CDR3 loop is CASSLLRQGRGAFF. CDR3 DNA sequence: TGTGCCAGCAGTTTATTAAGGCAGGGGAGAGGAGCTTTCTTT.

The V gene is TRBV6-5, the J gene TRBJ1-3, with 7 bases lining up with TRBD1. The V segment lost 7 bases and the J segment 5 bases; nucleotides outside the gene matches: 8. The length of the CDR3 is 14 residues. Germline-derived CDR1 and CDR2 are MNHEY and SVGAGI. The CDR3 sequence is CASTTWGQRNTIYF. In DNA form, the CDR3 reads TGTGCCAGCACCACGTGGGGACAGAGAAACACCATATATTTT.

The V gene is TRBV2, the J gene TRBJ1-1; no clear D gene. V lost 8 bases and J 0 bases, leaving 7 bases between the germline ends. The CDR3 has 12 amino acids. The V gene's germline CDR1 is SNHLY and CDR2 FYNNEI. This CDR3 reads CASQWLNTEAFF. DNA of the CDR3: TGTGCCAGCCAGTGGTTGAACACTGAAGCTTTCTTT. Combining the CDR3 with reference TRBV2 and TRBJ1-1 gives the whole variable domain EPEVTQTPSHQVTQMGQEVILRCVPISNHLYFYWYRQILGQKVEFLVSFYNNEISEKSEIFDDQFSVERPDGSNFTLKIRSTKLEDSAMYFCASQWLNTEAFFGQGTRLTVV.

The chain carries TRBV27 and TRBJ1-2; D uncertain. CDR3 length: 15 amino acids. Germline-derived CDR1 and CDR2 are MNHEY and SMNVEV (reference sequence). With 3 bases removed from V and 0 bases from J, the gap between germline ends came to 11 bases. Here the CDR3 reads CASSLTRAANYGYTF. The CDR3 bases are TGTGCCAGCAGTTTGACGAGGGCAGCTAACTATGGCTACACCTTC.

V gene TRBV30 combines with J gene TRBJ2-3, with 9 bases aligning to TRBD1. Per the germline V gene, CDR1 is GTSNPN and CDR2 is SVGIG (reference sequence). V gave up 5 bases and J gave up 2 bases; unmatched junction bases: 2. CDR3 size: 13 residues. The chain's CDR3 is CAWGTGNTDTQYF. The CDR3 DNA sequence: TGTGCCTGGGGGACAGGGAACACAGATACGCAGTATTTT.

The DNA for the CDR3 is TGTGCCAGCAGTCCCCAGGCCGGACGGGGTCAGCCCCAGCATTTT. It is translated as CASSPQAGRGQPQHF. This chain links TRBV28 with TRBJ1-5; D remains ambiguous. The CDR3 consists of 15 residues. Germline lookup yields CDR1 MDHEN and CDR2 SYDVKM. V lost 5 bases to trimming and J lost 6 bases, with 17 bases between them.

This clone occurred a few times. J is TRBJ2-2 and V is TRBV6-4; TRBD2 matches 9 bases. With 8 bases clipped from V and 5 bases from J, the junction kept 12 bases outside the gene matches. Germline loops: CDR1 MRHNA, CDR2 SNTAGT. The CDR3 contains 16 residues. Here the CDR3 reads CASRRTSDPRTGELFF. DNA of the CDR3: TGTGCCAGCCGACGGACTAGCGACCCGAGGACCGGGGAGCTGTTTTTT.

The chain links TRBV4-1 to TRBJ2-2; a weak D match, TRBD2 (6 bases). With 0 bases removed from V and 2 bases from J, the gap between germline ends came to 16 bases. CDR3 length: 18 residues. Germline V gene sequence: CDR1 MGHRA, CDR2 YSYEKL. The CDR3 nucleotides are TGCGCCAGCAGCCAAGATCCTACGGGACTTCTTAACACCGGGGAGCTGTTTTTT. Translating gives CASSQDPTGLLNTGELFF.

This chain connects TRBV5-1 to TRBJ1-2, with 7 positions matching TRBD1. Germline V gives CDR1 SGHRS, CDR2 YFSETQ. V shed 1 base, J shed 6 bases, and the junction held 9 bases outside the gene matches. This CDR3 contains 15 residues. The CDR3 sequence: CASSLLQDRVNGYTF. CDR3 nucleotide sequence: TGCGCCAGCAGCTTGTTACAAGACAGGGTAAATGGCTACACCTTC.

CDR3: CASRDRGTDTQYF. Written as DNA, the CDR3 is TGTGCCAGCAGGGACAGGGGGACAGATACGCAGTATTTT. The chain combines TRBV25-1 with TRBJ2-3; 10 bases align to TRBD1. CDR3 length equals 13 residues. With V trimmed by 6 bases and J by 3 bases, 0 bases remained unmatched. CDR1 is MGHDK and CDR2 is SYGVNS in the germline V gene.

This rearrangement joins TRBV10-1 to TRBJ2-1; 14 bases agree with TRBD2. Germline-derived CDR1 and CDR2 are WNHNN and SYGVQD (reference sequence). V gave up 2 bases and J gave up 6 bases; unmatched junction bases: 12. There are 19 residues in the CDR3. The CDR3 DNA is TGCGCCAGCAGTGAGAACCCCCCGGGACTAGCGGGGGTCACCAATGAGCAGTTCTTC. Its protein product is CASSENPPGLAGVTNEQFF.

The rearrangement links TRBV19 to TRBJ2-5; TRBD2 agrees at 7 bases. J was trimmed by 5 bases and V by 0 bases; bases with no gene match: 6. The CDR3 length is 15 residues. From germline, CDR1 is LNHDA and CDR2 SQIVND (reference sequence). The CDR3 sequence: CASSIEGGAGETQYF. In DNA, the CDR3 is TGTGCCAGTAGTATAGAAGGAGGAGCGGGGGAGACCCAGTACTTC.

The V and J genes are TRBV27 and TRBJ1-1; the D is unclear. CDR1 and CDR2 from the germline V gene are MNHEY and SMNVEV (reference sequence). The CDR3 is made up of 14 amino acids. V was clipped by 5 bases and J by 0 bases, with 10 bases between them. The CDR3 is CASSPETVNTEAFF. The CDR3 DNA sequence: TGTGCCAGCAGTCCGGAGACGGTGAACACTGAAGCTTTCTTT.

This chain connects TRBV11-2 to TRBJ1-3; D remains ambiguous. Trimming took off 4 bases at V and 0 bases at J, with 4 bases between the two ends. This CDR3 region has 13 residues. CDR1 and CDR2 from the germline V gene are SGHAT and FQNNGV. The DNA for the CDR3 is TGTGCCAGCAGCTACAACTCTGGAAACACCATATATTTT. Translation: CASSYNSGNTIYF.

V gene TRBV29-1 combines with J gene TRBJ1-5, with D unresolved. This CDR3 comprises 13 residues. CDR1 is SQVTM and CDR2 is ANQGSEA in the germline V gene. The germline V and J ends were trimmed by 5 bases and 2 bases, with 10 bases remaining between them. The DNA of the CDR3 is TGCAGCGTTTCGGACGGGGGCAATCAGCCCCAGCATTTT. This translates into CSVSDGGNQPQHF.

V and J are TRBV28 and TRBJ2-7; D may be TRBD1 (6 bases). This CDR3 contains 15 residues. The germline V and J ends were trimmed by 6 bases and 1 base, with 16 bases remaining between them. Germline V gene sequence: CDR1 MDHEN, CDR2 SYDVKM. The CDR3 DNA sequence: TGTGCCAGCAGGAAACGGACAGCCCCTTCCTACGAGCAGTACTTC. Translated, it gives CASRKRTAPSYEQYF.

The gene calls are TRBV27 and TRBJ2-3; 8 nucleotides match TRBD2. Germline V gene sequence: CDR1 MNHEY, CDR2 SMNVEV (reference sequence). The CDR3 spans 17 residues. The J segment lost 1 base and the V segment lost 3 bases, leaving 9 bases of the junction unmatched. The CDR3 bases are TGTGCCAGCAGTTTCGAATGGCGGGGGGACCGCACAGATACGCAGTATTTT. Residues: CASSFEWRGDRTDTQYF.

This clone was seen more than once but under ten times. J is TRBJ2-1 and V is TRBV2; 10 positions match TRBD1. CDR1 SNHLY and CDR2 FYNNEI come from the germline V gene. J lost 7 bases, V lost 8 bases, and 5 bases had no gene match. The CDR3 spans 13 residues. The CDR3 bases are TGTGCCAGCGCCGGGACAGGGGAGAATGAGCAGTTCTTC. Translation gives CASAGTGENEQFF.

V is TRBV5-1 and J is TRBJ2-3; weak D call: TRBD1 (5 bases). From germline, CDR1 is SGHRS and CDR2 YFSETQ. V lost 0 bases to trimming and J lost 0 bases, with 8 bases between them. The CDR3 is 15 residues long. The CDR3 region is CASSLGQGSTDTQYF. In DNA form, the CDR3 reads TGCGCCAGCAGCTTGGGGCAGGGAAGCACAGATACGCAGTATTTT.